The 32 T cell receptor beta chains below all came from one sample that was sequenced in a study of graft-versus-host responses after intestinal transplantation. The antigens for these receptors are not known. Measured with immunoSEQ multiplex PCR; TCRdb has only the in-frame clones, and not every one. The repertoire holds 98,000 or so clones, with more than 85% as singletons. Sequenced here: unstimulated CD4+ T cells sorted from spleen or lymph node cells, sampled before intestinal transplant. Every receptor here comes from a human donor who received an intestinal transplant.

The V and J genes are TRBV5-1 and TRBJ1-2, with 7 bases aligning to TRBD1. V was clipped by 0 bases and J by 12 bases; unmatched bases: 8. The CDR3 spans 13 residues. The V gene's germline CDR1 is SGHRS and CDR2 YFSETQ. CDR3 in amino acids: CASSLEVGTVNTF. The CDR3 region has the DNA TGCGCCAGCAGCTTGGAGGTGGGGACAGTAAACACCTTC.

The chain recombines TRBV19 with TRBJ1-2; D perhaps matches TRBD1 (5 bases). Trimming cost V 6 bases and J 4 bases, with 9 bases left between them. The CDR3 runs 12 residues. From germline, CDR1 is LNHDA and CDR2 SQIVND (reference sequence). The CDR3 DNA reads TGTGCCAGTAGCCGTGACAGCTATGGCTACACCTTC. Its translation: CASSRDSYGYTF.

V is TRBV10-3 and J is TRBJ2-1; 7 nucleotides match TRBD1. The CDR3 spans 15 residues. With 3 bases clipped from V and 4 bases from J, the junction kept 6 bases outside the gene matches. Per the germline V gene, CDR1 is ENHRY and CDR2 is SYGVKD. The CDR3 region is CAISDFGDSYNEQFF. The CDR3 DNA sequence: TGTGCCATCAGTGACTTTGGGGACAGTTACAATGAGCAGTTCTTC.

The genes are TRBV19 and TRBJ1-4; 7 bases are a match to TRBD1. This CDR3 comprises 14 residues. V gave up 6 bases and J gave up 4 bases; unmatched junction bases: 5. The germline V gene has CDR1 LNHDA and CDR2 SQIVND (reference sequence). The DNA of the CDR3 is TGTGCCAGTAGGATCAGGGGGAGTAATGAAAAACTGTTTTTT. Its protein is CASRIRGSNEKLFF.

V is TRBV7-3 and J is TRBJ2-1; TRBD2 aligns across 8 bases. The CDR3 consists of 15 residues. The V and J ends lost 8 bases and 1 base, in that order; junction bases with no gene match: 7. Germline CDR1 and CDR2: SGHTA and FQGTGA. The DNA of the CDR3 is TGTGCCAGCGGCAGCGGGAGTGTTTCCTACAATGAGCAGTTCTTC. Amino acid sequence: CASGSGSVSYNEQFF. The full variable domain, its missing parts supplied by reference TRBV7-3 and TRBJ2-1, is GAGVSQTPSNKVTEKGKYVELRCDPISGHTALYWYRQSLGQGPEFLIYFQGTGAADDSGLPNDRFFAVRPEGSVSTLKIQRTERGDSAVYLCASGSGSVSYNEQFFGPGTRLTVL.

The gene calls are TRBV9 and TRBJ1-2; the D gene is possibly TRBD1 (6 bases). Germline CDR1 SGDLS, CDR2 YYNGEE. The CDR3 runs to 14 residues. The CDR3 sequence is CCWEGEGVDDGYTF. The CDR3 nucleotides read TGTTGCTGGGAGGGCGAGGGGGTTGACGATGGCTACACCTTC.

The rearrangement links TRBV6-5 to TRBJ2-1; D possibly corresponds to TRBD2 (5 bases). Trimming took 4 bases from V and 0 from J, leaving 13 bases between them. Germline V gene sequence: CDR1 MNHEY, CDR2 SVGAGI. CDR3 length: 16 residues. CDR3 nucleotides: TGTGCCAGCAGTTTCGACGGACTCAGCTCCTACAATGAGCAGTTCTTC. It is translated as CASSFDGLSSYNEQFF.

The chain has TRBV29-1 and TRBJ1-3; D gene ambiguous. Trimming cost V 4 bases and J 2 bases, with 18 bases left between them. Germline V CDR1 and CDR2: SQVTM, ANQGSEA. The CDR3 contains 16 residues. CDR3 DNA: TGCAGCGTTGTTTCTAGTCGGGATCCCGCTGGAAACACCATATATTTT. As protein: CSVVSSRDPAGNTIYF.

The CDR3 is CASRFPFSSSYNEQFF. In nucleotides, the CDR3 is TGTGCAAGTCGCTTCCCGTTCTCAAGCTCCTACAATGAGCAGTTCTTC. V and J are TRBV12-2 and TRBJ2-1. TRBV12-2 constitutes a pseudogene. This CDR3 comprises 16 residues.

The J gene is TRBJ1-2, the V gene TRBV6-5; D is undetermined. With 6 bases removed from V and 0 bases from J, the gap between germline ends came to 8 bases. CDR1 and CDR2 from the germline V gene are MNHEY and SVGAGI. This CDR3 has 13 residues. The CDR3 nucleotides read TGTGCCAGCAGCTGGACGTCTAACTATGGCTACACCTTC. This sequence encodes CASSWTSNYGYTF.

The CDR3 protein is CASSLTGSANARNTIYF. In DNA, the CDR3 is TGCGCCAGCAGCTTGACAGGGAGCGCTAATGCCCGAAACACCATATATTTT. The J gene is TRBJ1-3, the V gene TRBV5-1; possible D gene TRBD1, 6 bases. This CDR3 region has 17 residues. Germline V CDR1 and CDR2: SGHRS, YFSETQ. The V end lost 1 base, the J end lost 5 bases, and 19 bases lay between the germline ends. Combining the CDR3 with reference TRBV5-1 and TRBJ1-3 gives the whole variable domain KAGVTQTPRYLIKTRGQQVTLSCSPISGHRSVSWYQQTPGQGLQFLFEYFSETQRNKGNFPGRFSGRQFSNSRSEMNVSTLELGDSALYLCASSLTGSANARNTIYFGEGSWLTVV.

The chain has TRBV7-2 and TRBJ1-2, with D possibly TRBD1 on 6 matching bases. There are 18 residues in the CDR3. Germline CDR1 and CDR2: SGHTA and FQGNSA. Trimming pared 1 base from V and 4 bases from J, leaving 22 bases between. The CDR3 DNA follows: TGTGCCAGCAGCTTAGAATCTCATCGGGGGCCCCCGGGCTATGGCTACACCTTC. It codes for CASSLESHRGPPGYGYTF.

This clone is a singleton in its sample. The rearrangement uses TRBV29-1 and TRBJ2-1; 12 nucleotides agree with TRBD2. The CDR3 contains 12 residues. CDR1 and CDR2 (germline): SQVTM, ANQGSEA. V shed 4 bases and J 8 bases; nucleotides not matched to a gene: 0. The CDR3 loop reads CSVGLAGDEQFF. The CDR3 nucleotides are TGCAGCGTTGGACTAGCGGGAGATGAGCAGTTCTTC.

The chain employs TRBV4-2 and TRBJ1-3, with D perhaps matching TRBD1 (6 bases). Germline-derived CDR1 and CDR2 are LGHNA and YNFKEQ. V was shortened by 0 bases and J by 3 bases, with 9 bases between the two germline ends. This CDR3 has 15 residues. CDR3 DNA sequence: TGTGCCAGCAGCCAAGATCAGGGGTTTGGAAACACCATATATTTT. It specifies CASSQDQGFGNTIYF.

V is TRBV5-4 and J is TRBJ2-5; 8 bases agree with TRBD2. Germline V gene data show CDR1 as SGHNT and CDR2 as YYREEE (reference sequence). Trimming cost V 6 bases and J 3 bases; bases outside gene matches: 7. CDR3 length: 14 residues. The CDR3 region is CASTRAGAEETQYF. The DNA for the CDR3 is TGTGCCAGCACCAGAGCGGGGGCCGAAGAGACCCAGTACTTC.

The chain carries TRBV7-9 and TRBJ2-7; no clear D gene. CDR1 is SEHNR and CDR2 is FQNEAQ in the germline V gene (reference sequence). V shed 1 base and J shed 1 base, with 5 bases lying between them. The CDR3 totals 13 residues. The CDR3 nucleotides are TGTGCCAGCAGCTTAGACAGATCCTACGAGCAGTACTTC. The encoded protein is CASSLDRSYEQYF.

The V call is TRBV10-3, the J call TRBJ1-5; D possibly corresponds to TRBD1 (5 bases). Looked up from germline, CDR1 is ENHRY and CDR2 is SYGVKD. Trimming cost V 2 bases and J 2 bases, with 7 bases left between them. The CDR3 is 14 residues long. The CDR3 nucleotides are TGTGCCATCAGTGAGACGGGGGGCAATCAGCCCCAGCATTTT. Translation gives CAISETGGNQPQHF.

J is TRBJ2-4 and V is TRBV6-5, with D perhaps TRBD1 or TRBD2 (5 bases each). V lost 8 bases and J 5 bases, leaving 13 bases between the germline ends. The germline gives CDR1 MNHEY, CDR2 SVGAGI. CDR3 length: 13 residues. The CDR3 sequence: CASAVGAQNIQYF. The CDR3 DNA reads TGTGCCAGCGCAGTCGGGGCCCAAAACATTCAGTACTTC.

The chain joins TRBV11-2 to TRBJ2-1; D not resolved. The V and J ends lost 5 bases and 5 bases respectively, with 16 bases between them. This CDR3 has 15 residues. CDR1 is SGHAT, CDR2 FQNNGV, per germline. CDR3: CASSNSRASNNEQFF. In DNA, the CDR3 is TGTGCCAGCAGCAATTCACGGGCTAGTAACAATGAGCAGTTCTTC.

The chain has TRBV9 and TRBJ2-2, with 11 bases identical to TRBD2. The CDR3 has 18 amino acids. J gave up 2 bases and V 0 bases, and 6 bases lay outside the gene matches. Germline V gene sequence: CDR1 SGDLS, CDR2 YYNGEE. The CDR3 nucleotides read TGTGCCAGCAGCGTAGTTTCGGGACTAGCGGCTAACACCGGGGAGCTGTTTTTT. It specifies CASSVVSGLAANTGELFF.

J is TRBJ2-7 and V is TRBV7-6, with D tentatively TRBD1 or TRBD2 (5 bases each). This CDR3 spans 16 amino acids. CDR1 is SGHVS and CDR2 is FNYEAQ in the germline V gene. Deletions cut 1 base from V and 3 bases from J, with 16 bases between. CDR3: CASSLGESGRGYEQYF. The DNA of the CDR3 is TGTGCCAGCAGCTTAGGGGAGTCAGGGAGAGGCTACGAGCAGTACTTC.

V gene TRBV6-5 combines with J gene TRBJ1-1, with D perhaps matching TRBD1 (6 bases). The V gene lost 6 bases and the J gene lost 1 base, with 15 bases spanning the gap. Germline CDR1 MNHEY, CDR2 SVGAGI. CDR3 length equals 15 residues. CDR3 in DNA: TGTGCCAGCAGCCCCCCCGGGGGGCCGAACACTGAAGCTTTCTTT. It specifies CASSPPGGPNTEAFF.

This clone was picked up one time. This rearrangement joins TRBV1 to TRBJ2-1; the DNA was not used to check the table's D call, TRBD2. TRBV1 is described as a pseudogene. This CDR3 spans 15 amino acids. The CDR3 DNA sequence: TGCACCAGCAGCCTCCCGAGGGTTTTCCCCAATGAGCAGTTCTTC. It encodes CTSSLPRVFPNEQFF.

The V gene is TRBV2, the J gene TRBJ1-4, with D tentatively TRBD1 (6 bases). Trimming shortened V by 9 bases and J by 5 bases, and 19 bases separated the two germline ends. Per germline, CDR1 SNHLY and CDR2 FYNNEI. The CDR3 runs to 15 residues. In nucleotides, the CDR3 is TGTGCCAGTGAAAGAAGGACAGTACCGAATGAAAAACTGTTTTTT. Protein product: CASERRTVPNEKLFF.

The V call is TRBV7-9, the J call TRBJ1-1; D unresolved. Germline V gene data show CDR1 as SEHNR and CDR2 as FQNEAQ (reference sequence). Trimming removed 4 bases at V and 5 bases at J, with 8 bases between. The length of the CDR3 is 12 residues. The CDR3 DNA sequence: TGTGCCAGCAGCTCCCGGATGACTGAAGCTTTCTTT. This codes for CASSSRMTEAFF.

The J gene is TRBJ2-7, the V gene TRBV29-1, with D tentatively TRBD1 (6 bases). The CDR3 covers 12 residues. In germline, CDR1 is SQVTM, CDR2 ANQGSEA. The V end lost 6 bases, the J end lost 3 bases, and 12 bases lay between the germline ends. CDR3 sequence reads: CSVDLTGYEQYF. The CDR3 coding sequence is TGCAGCGTGGATTTGACAGGCTACGAGCAGTACTTC.

The chain has TRBV23-1 and TRBJ2-2; 9 bases match TRBD2. TRBV23-1 has ORF status, its function being uncertain. V lost 2 bases, J lost 0 bases, and 19 bases stayed unmatched. The CDR3 sequence is 22 residues long. The CDR3 DNA reads TGCGCCAGCAGTCAAACCCGTTTGGCTAGCGGGGTAAAGTCCGCGAACACCGGGGAGCTGTTTTTT. Encoded protein: CASSQTRLASGVKSANTGELFF.

This rearrangement joins TRBV2 to TRBJ1-1, with 10 bases matching TRBD1. The CDR3 length is 15 residues. Germline V lookup: CDR1 SNHLY, CDR2 FYNNEI. Trimming took 4 bases from V and 5 from J; bases not matched to a gene: 7. The CDR3 reads CASSGPGQGSTEAFF. CDR3 sequence (DNA): TGTGCCAGCAGTGGGCCGGGACAGGGGTCTACTGAAGCTTTCTTT.

The genes are TRBV7-9 and TRBJ1-4; TRBD1 matches at 7 bases. The CDR3 contains 16 residues. The V gene end was trimmed by 5 bases and the J gene end by 1 base; junction bases not matched to a gene: 7. Germline lookup yields CDR1 SEHNR and CDR2 FQNEAQ (reference sequence). The CDR3 sequence: CASSTRQGGTNEKLFF. Here the CDR3 DNA reads TGTGCCAGCAGCACCAGACAGGGAGGAACTAATGAAAAACTGTTTTTT.

The chain carries TRBV5-4 and TRBJ1-1; no reliable D call. CDR3 length equals 12 residues. CDR1 is SGHNT and CDR2 is YYREEE in the germline V gene (reference sequence). V was clipped by 0 bases and J by 9 bases, with 9 bases between them. Written as DNA, the CDR3 is TGTGCCAGCAGCTTGGTTGGACGCAAAGCTTTCTTT. As protein: CASSLVGRKAFF. Looking up the rest from reference TRBV5-4 and TRBJ1-1 gives the full variable domain: ETGVTQSPTHLIKTRGQQVTLRCSSQSGHNTVSWYQQALGQGPQFIFQYYREEENGRGNFPPRFSGLQFPNYSSELNVNALELDDSALYLCASSLVGRKAFFGQGTRLTVV.

This clone was found once. The rearrangement uses TRBV7-2 and TRBJ2-3; 8 nucleotides agree with TRBD2. V lost 2 bases, J lost 4 bases, and 2 bases stayed unmatched. The germline V gene encodes CDR1 SGHTA and CDR2 FQGNSA. The CDR3 is made up of 14 amino acids. The CDR3 DNA reads TGTGCCAGCAGCTTAAACGGGGGGGCAGATACGCAGTATTTT. Its translation is CASSLNGGADTQYF.

This clone was observed once. V is TRBV5-1 and J is TRBJ2-2, with 7 bases lining up with TRBD1. The J segment lost 0 bases and the V segment lost 4 bases, leaving 3 bases of the junction unmatched. The CDR3 covers 15 residues. Germline V gene sequence: CDR1 SGHRS, CDR2 YFSETQ. The CDR3 spells CASSIGTANTGELFF. For the CDR3, the DNA is TGCGCCAGCAGCATAGGGACAGCGAACACCGGGGAGCTGTTTTTT. Full variable domain (remainder filled in from reference TRBV5-1 and TRBJ2-2): KAGVTQTPRYLIKTRGQQVTLSCSPISGHRSVSWYQQTPGQGLQFLFEYFSETQRNKGNFPGRFSGRQFSNSRSEMNVSTLELGDSALYLCASSIGTANTGELFFGEGSRLTVL.